This T cell receptor beta chain was sequenced in a study of T cell clonality in common variable immunodeficiency. Study-wide results and limits: CVID subjects shared fewer TCRbeta clones than healthy controls did.

This CDR3 comprises 14 residues. V lost 7 bases to trimming and J lost 4 bases; unmatched junction nucleotides: 5. CDR1 and CDR2 (germline): LNHDA, SQIVND (reference sequence). Sequencing was performed with immunoSEQ multiplex PCR; in TCRdb, only in-frame clones are kept and a portion is missing. The profile covers 35,000 to 45,000 clones, none occurring a single time. This clone has ten or more counts. Antigen: not known. The read ends 3 residues shy of where the CDR3 ends; the end is completed using the germline J gene. The chain is built from TRBV19 and TRBJ2-3, with 10 bases that match TRBD1. Input material: peripheral blood mononuclear cells. The receptor comes from a person between 18 and 70 years old in good health. The CDR3 spells CASKGGQGSDTQYF. The covered CDR3 bases are TGTGCCAGTAAGGGGGGACAGGGGTCAGATACG. Drawing the rest from reference TRBV19 and TRBJ2-3, the complete variable domain is DGGITQSPKYLFRKEGQNVTLSCEQNLNHDAMYWYRQDPGQGLRLIYYSQIVNDFQKGDIAEGYSVSREKKESFPLTVTSAQKNPTAFYLCASKGGQGSDTQYFGPGTRLTVL.